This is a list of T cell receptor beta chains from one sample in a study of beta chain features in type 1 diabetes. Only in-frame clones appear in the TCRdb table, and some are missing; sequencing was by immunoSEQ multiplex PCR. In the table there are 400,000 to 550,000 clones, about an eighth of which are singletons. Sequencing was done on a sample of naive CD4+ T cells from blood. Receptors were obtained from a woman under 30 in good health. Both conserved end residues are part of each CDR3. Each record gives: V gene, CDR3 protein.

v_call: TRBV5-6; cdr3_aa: CASSLGTETGAFF
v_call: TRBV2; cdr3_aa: CASSRINQPQHF
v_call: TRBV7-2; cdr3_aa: CASSIKETQYF
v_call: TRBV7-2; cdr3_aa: CASSLRGGLNEQFF
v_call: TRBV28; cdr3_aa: CASSLPLGGELFF
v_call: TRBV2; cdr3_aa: CASRKGQGETQYF
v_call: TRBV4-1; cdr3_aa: CASSQGLRGRQNEQFF
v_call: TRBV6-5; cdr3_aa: CASRSPNRAQETQYF
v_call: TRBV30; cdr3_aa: CALSGDRAINTEAFF
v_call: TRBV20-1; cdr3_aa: CSGDSGTEAFF
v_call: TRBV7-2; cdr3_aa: CASSLPGTLEKLFF
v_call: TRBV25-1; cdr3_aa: CASTSARGARGTEAFF
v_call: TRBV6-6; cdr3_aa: CASSKEGANEKLFF
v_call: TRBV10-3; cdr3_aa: CAISELGGGLNEQFF
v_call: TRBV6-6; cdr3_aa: CASSAAGTAEETQYF
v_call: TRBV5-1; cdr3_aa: CASSLGAGQETQYF
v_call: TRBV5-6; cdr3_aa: CASSLLAGDSTDTQYF
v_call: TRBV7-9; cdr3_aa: CASSLGHRGPSGANVLTF
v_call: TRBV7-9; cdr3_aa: CASSPPMGLPISGANVLTF
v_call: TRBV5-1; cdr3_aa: CASGGNRSSSYEQYF
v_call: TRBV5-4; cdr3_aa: CASSLSGPGTQYF
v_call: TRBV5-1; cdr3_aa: CASSRGAINEKLFF
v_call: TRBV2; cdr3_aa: CASRPGQPGGFYEQYF
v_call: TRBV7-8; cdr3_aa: CASSLDRGKDTQYF
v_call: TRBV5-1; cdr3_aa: CASSLTLAGNNEQFF
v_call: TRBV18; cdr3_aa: CASSPPVQRGYEQFF
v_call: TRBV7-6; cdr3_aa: CASSPWPREKTQYF
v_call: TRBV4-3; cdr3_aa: CASSQDPAGQGYTF
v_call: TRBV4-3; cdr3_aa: CASSQQGFSENIQYF
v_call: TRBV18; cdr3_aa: CASSVKGQTSTNEKLFF
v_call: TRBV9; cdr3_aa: CASSLTRHSTDTQYF
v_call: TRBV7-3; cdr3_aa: CASSLGLAADTQYF
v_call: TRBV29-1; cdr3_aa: CSVGEWPLTTEAFF
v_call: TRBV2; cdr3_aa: CASSKRQGRTEAFF
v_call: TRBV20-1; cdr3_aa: CSYTRLETQYF
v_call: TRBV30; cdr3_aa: CAWSPWRGLGQPQHF
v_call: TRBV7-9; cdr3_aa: CASSPRTGVSYEQYF
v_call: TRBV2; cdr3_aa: CASTRELSTSRTGKLFF
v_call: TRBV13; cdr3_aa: CASSPNRDRGLGYTF
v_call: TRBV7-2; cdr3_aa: CASSLFFRETQYF
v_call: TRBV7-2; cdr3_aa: CASRKRGGQETQYF
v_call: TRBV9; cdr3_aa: CGVINRDQPQHF
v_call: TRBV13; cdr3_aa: CASSLPGLAPTDTQYF
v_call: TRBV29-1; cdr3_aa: CSVLAGTHSGANVLTF
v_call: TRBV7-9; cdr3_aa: CASISGGELQYF
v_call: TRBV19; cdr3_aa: CASSLRVGTYNEQFF
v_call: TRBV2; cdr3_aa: CASKGQGASTDTQYF
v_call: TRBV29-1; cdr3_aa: CSVEDRADGYTF
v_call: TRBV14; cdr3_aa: CASSPSIARRTDTQYF
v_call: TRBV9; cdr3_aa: CASSEQGHSNYGYTF
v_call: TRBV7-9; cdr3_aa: CASSVRVGSGTQYF
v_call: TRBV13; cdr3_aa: CASSPYSGGARETQYF
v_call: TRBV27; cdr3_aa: CASSPLAGDTYEQYF
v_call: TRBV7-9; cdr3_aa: CASSFKAGQMNTEAFF
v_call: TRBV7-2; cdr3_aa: CASRGDRSITGELFF
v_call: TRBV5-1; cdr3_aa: CASSLGDTEQYF
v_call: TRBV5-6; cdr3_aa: CASSSGLNTEAFF
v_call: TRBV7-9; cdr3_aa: CASSLTVGQNYGYTF
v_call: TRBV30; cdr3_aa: CAWSVTWAVGEQFF